This T cell receptor beta chain was recorded in a study of immune cell composition in non-small cell lung cancer. Overall study results and limits: Tumour TCR-beta clonality was not significantly tied to smoking pack-years. Tumour-associated clones >0.5% occurred in roughly a third of adenocarcinomas, approximately 74% of squamous.

The V and J ends lost 5 bases and 5 bases, in that order; junction bases with no gene match: 2. Germline values: CDR1 SGHNT, CDR2 YYREEE (reference sequence). The CDR3 contains 13 residues. Produced via immunoSEQ multiplex PCR; TCRdb's table is partial and in-frame only. The sample carries around 16,000 clones, 75% to 85% recorded once. Normal lung was sampled as far from the tumour as possible, at least 3 cm. Comment on this clone: Its antigen remains unidentified.

These records were also assigned to another study, of CD4 T cells in lung cancer. That source notes: Patients' blood was tested for T-cell responses to mutation-encoded neoepitopes. Patients had adenocarcinoma or squamous carcinoma and were aged 60 to 69.

The sequencing input was non-adjacent lung tissue. The rearrangement uses TRBV5-4 and TRBJ1-2, with 11 positions matching TRBD1. The TCR sequence derives from a human donor with non-small cell lung cancer. CDR3 residues: CASSGQGAYGYTF. The CDR3 DNA reads as TGTGCCAGCAGTGGACAGGGGGCGTATGGCTACACCTTC.